A selection of T cell receptor beta chains follows, all from one sample in a study of blood T cell repertoires in COVID-19. Measured with immunoSEQ multiplex PCR; TCRdb has only the in-frame clones, and not every one. The sample gives some 420,000 clones, roughly nine tenths of which show up once; 1% to 1.3% is in the top ten. Sequences were obtained from PBMCs or T cells enriched from blood (not recorded which). The source is a man under 40 who had recovered from COVID-19. CDR3s include the opening cysteine and the closing phenylalanine or tryptophan. A D gene is named only where the DNA matches it firmly.

d_call: TRBD2
v_call: TRBV9
j_call: TRBJ2-1
cdr3_aa: CASSLSGTPYNEQFF

d_call: TRBD1
v_call: TRBV12-5
j_call: TRBJ2-3
cdr3_aa: CASGLTRTGPTDTQYF

d_call: NA
v_call: TRBV5-5
j_call: TRBJ2-5
cdr3_aa: CASSPQGRETQYF

d_call: TRBD2
v_call: TRBV19
j_call: TRBJ2-1
cdr3_aa: CASGASGFSYNEQFF

d_call: NA
v_call: TRBV5-1
j_call: TRBJ2-3
cdr3_aa: CASSLGEAITDTQYF

d_call: TRBD2
v_call: TRBV18
j_call: TRBJ2-1
cdr3_aa: CASSDSGRSPYNEQFF

d_call: NA
v_call: TRBV7-9
j_call: TRBJ1-5
cdr3_aa: CASSLDLQPQHF

d_call: NA
v_call: TRBV6-5
j_call: TRBJ1-1
cdr3_aa: CASSWAGNTEAFF

d_call: TRBD1
v_call: TRBV24-1
j_call: TRBJ2-5
cdr3_aa: CATSDRTGKETQYF

d_call: NA
v_call: TRBV27
j_call: TRBJ2-7
cdr3_aa: CASSLYSRNEQYF

d_call: NA
v_call: TRBV15
j_call: TRBJ2-7
cdr3_aa: CATSRDRRAAQIEQYF

d_call: TRBD1
v_call: TRBV30
j_call: TRBJ1-2
cdr3_aa: CAGSGGVGYGYTF

d_call: NA
v_call: TRBV3-1/TRBV3-2
j_call: TRBJ1-2
cdr3_aa: CASSQTPRGGDGYTF

d_call: TRBD2
v_call: TRBV27
j_call: TRBJ2-5
cdr3_aa: CASSPYSGRGETQYF

d_call: TRBD1
v_call: TRBV7-9
j_call: TRBJ1-1
cdr3_aa: CASSLGVQGSEAFF

d_call: NA
v_call: TRBV29-1
j_call: TRBJ2-5
cdr3_aa: CSVEERGGPGETQYF

d_call: NA
v_call: TRBV7-9
j_call: TRBJ1-3
cdr3_aa: CASSSNRITSGNTIYF

d_call: TRBD1
v_call: TRBV28
j_call: TRBJ2-3
cdr3_aa: CASSFEGARYTDTQYF

d_call: TRBD2
v_call: TRBV20-1
j_call: TRBJ2-3
cdr3_aa: CSASPLAGRTDTQYF

d_call: TRBD1
v_call: TRBV12-3/TRBV12-4
j_call: TRBJ1-3
cdr3_aa: CASSQQGNTIYF

d_call: NA
v_call: TRBV7-8
j_call: TRBJ2-1
cdr3_aa: CASSSLTGTYNEQFF

d_call: TRBD1
v_call: TRBV5-4
j_call: TRBJ1-2
cdr3_aa: CASTQTTGTAWGYTF

d_call: TRBD2
v_call: TRBV19
j_call: TRBJ2-7
cdr3_aa: CASSTQREATYEQYF

d_call: TRBD1
v_call: TRBV7-3
j_call: TRBJ2-3
cdr3_aa: CASSARTGEDTQYF

d_call: NA
v_call: TRBV1
j_call: TRBJ2-7
cdr3_aa: CTSRPSFRTSVSYEQYF

d_call: NA
v_call: TRBV5-5
j_call: TRBJ1-2
cdr3_aa: CASSLVSGTYGPYGYTF